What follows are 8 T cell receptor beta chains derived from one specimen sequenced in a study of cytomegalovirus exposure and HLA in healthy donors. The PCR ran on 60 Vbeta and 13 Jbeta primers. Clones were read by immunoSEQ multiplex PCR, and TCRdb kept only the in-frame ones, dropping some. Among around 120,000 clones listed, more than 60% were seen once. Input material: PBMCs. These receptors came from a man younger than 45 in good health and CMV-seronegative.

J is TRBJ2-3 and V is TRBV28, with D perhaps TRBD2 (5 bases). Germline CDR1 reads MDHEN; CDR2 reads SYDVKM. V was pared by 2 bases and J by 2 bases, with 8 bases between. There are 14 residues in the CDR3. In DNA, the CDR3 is TGTGCCAGCAGTTTAGGCGGGTCCACAGATACGCAGTATTTT. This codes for CASSLGGSTDTQYF.

This chain's CDR3 is CASSLVPGRATNEKLFF. CDR3 sequence (DNA): TGTGCCAGCAGCTTAGTCCCCGGTCGCGCAACTAATGAAAAACTGTTTTTT. V is TRBV11-2 and J is TRBJ1-4; D remains unclear. Per germline, CDR1 SGHAT and CDR2 FQNNGV. V was shortened by 1 base and J by 0 bases, with 12 bases between the two germline ends. The CDR3 is 17 residues long. The full variable domain, with the rest looked up from reference TRBV11-2 and TRBJ1-4, is EAGVAQSPRYKIIEKRQSVAFWCNPISGHATLYWYQQILGQGPKLLIQFQNNGVVDDSQLPKDRFSAERLKGVDSTLKIQPAKLEDSAVYLCASSLVPGRATNEKLFFGSGTQLSVL.

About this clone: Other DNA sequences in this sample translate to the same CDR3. The CDR3 spells CASSFTGTVNEKLFF. The CDR3 nucleotides are TGTGCCAGCAGTTTTACCGGGACTGTGAATGAAAAACTGTTTTTT. The V and J genes are TRBV27 and TRBJ1-4, with D possibly matching TRBD1 (5 bases). Trimming cost V 3 bases and J 5 bases, with 13 bases left between them. Germline CDR1 reads MNHEY; CDR2 reads SMNVEV (reference sequence). This CDR3 is built from 15 residues.

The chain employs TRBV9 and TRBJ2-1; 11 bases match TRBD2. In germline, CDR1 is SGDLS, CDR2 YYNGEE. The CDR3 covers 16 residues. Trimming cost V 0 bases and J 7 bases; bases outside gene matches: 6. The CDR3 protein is CASSVEQASGRNEQFF. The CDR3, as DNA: TGTGCCAGCAGCGTAGAACAGGCTAGCGGGAGGAATGAGCAGTTCTTC.

Here the CDR3 reads CASSLKGGMNTEAFF. The CDR3 nucleotides are TGTGCCAGCAGCTTGAAGGGGGGGATGAACACTGAAGCTTTCTTT. The J gene is TRBJ1-1, the V gene TRBV5-6, with D possibly being TRBD1 (6 bases). Germline loops: CDR1 SGHDT, CDR2 YYEEEE. The CDR3 runs 15 residues. V shed 1 base and J shed 0 bases, with 10 bases lying between them. Drawing the rest from reference TRBV5-6 and TRBJ1-1, the complete variable domain is DAGVTQSPTHLIKTRGQQVTLRCSPKSGHDTVSWYQQALGQGPQFIFQYYEEEERQRGNFPDRFSGHQFPNYSSELNVNALLLGDSALYLCASSLKGGMNTEAFFGQGTRLTVV.

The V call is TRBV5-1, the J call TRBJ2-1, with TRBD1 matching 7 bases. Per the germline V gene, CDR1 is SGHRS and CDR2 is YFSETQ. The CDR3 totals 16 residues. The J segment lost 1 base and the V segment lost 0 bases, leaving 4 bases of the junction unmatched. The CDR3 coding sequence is TGCGCCAGCAGCTTGGGAAGGGGGCCATCCTACAATGAGCAGTTCTTC. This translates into CASSLGRGPSYNEQFF.

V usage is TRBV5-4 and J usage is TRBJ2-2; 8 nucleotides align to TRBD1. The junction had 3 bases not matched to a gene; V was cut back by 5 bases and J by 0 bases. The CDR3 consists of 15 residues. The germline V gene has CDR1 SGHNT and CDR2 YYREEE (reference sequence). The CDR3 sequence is CASSYRGANTGELFF. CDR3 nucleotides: TGTGCCAGCAGTTACAGGGGGGCGAACACCGGGGAGCTGTTTTTT.

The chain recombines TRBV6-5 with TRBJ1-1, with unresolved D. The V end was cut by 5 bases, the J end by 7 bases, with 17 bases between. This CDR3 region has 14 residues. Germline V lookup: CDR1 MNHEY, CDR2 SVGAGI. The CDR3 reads CASSRLDRRGEAFF. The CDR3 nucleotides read TGTGCCAGCAGTCGACTCGACCGCCGAGGTGAAGCTTTCTTT.